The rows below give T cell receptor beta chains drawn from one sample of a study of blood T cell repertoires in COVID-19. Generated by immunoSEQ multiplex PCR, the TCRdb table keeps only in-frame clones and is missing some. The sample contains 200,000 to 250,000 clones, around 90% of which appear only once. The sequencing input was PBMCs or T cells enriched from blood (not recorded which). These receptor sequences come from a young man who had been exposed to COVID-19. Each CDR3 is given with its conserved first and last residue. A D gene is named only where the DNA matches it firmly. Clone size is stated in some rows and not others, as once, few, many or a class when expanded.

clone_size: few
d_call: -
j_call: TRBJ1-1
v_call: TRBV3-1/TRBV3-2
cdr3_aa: CASSLWTEGAEAFF
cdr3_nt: TGTGCCAGCAGCCTTTGGACCGAGGGCGCTGAAGCTTTCTTT

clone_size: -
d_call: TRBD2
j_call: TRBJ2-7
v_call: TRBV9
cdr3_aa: CASSVGGGDYEQYF
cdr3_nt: TGTGCCAGCAGCGTAGGCGGGGGGGACTACGAGCAGTACTTC

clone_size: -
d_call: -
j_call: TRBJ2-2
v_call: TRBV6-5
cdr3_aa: CASRRTANTGELFF
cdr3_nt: TGTGCCAGCAGGCGGACAGCCAACACCGGGGAGCTGTTTTTT

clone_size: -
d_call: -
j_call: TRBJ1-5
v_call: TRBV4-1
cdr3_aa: CASSQVSRVDQPQHF
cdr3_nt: TGCGCCAGCAGCCAAGTTTCCAGGGTGGATCAGCCCCAGCATTTT

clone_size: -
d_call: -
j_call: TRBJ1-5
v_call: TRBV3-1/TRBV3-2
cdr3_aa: CASSQADGPQHF
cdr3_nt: TGTGCCAGCAGCCAGGCGGATGGTCCCCAGCATTTT

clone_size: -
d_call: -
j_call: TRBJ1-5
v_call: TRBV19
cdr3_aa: CASSDSERQPQHF
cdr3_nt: TGTGCCAGTAGCGACTCCGAACGACAGCCCCAGCATTTT

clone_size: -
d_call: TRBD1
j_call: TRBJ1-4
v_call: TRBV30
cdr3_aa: CAWSVGGNREKLFF
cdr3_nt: TGTGCCTGGAGTGTAGGGGGCAACCGTGAAAAACTGTTTTTT

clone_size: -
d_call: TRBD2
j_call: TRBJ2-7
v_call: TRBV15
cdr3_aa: CATSRDYSGAYEQYF
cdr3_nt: TGTGCCACCAGCAGAGATTATAGCGGGGCCTACGAGCAGTACTTC

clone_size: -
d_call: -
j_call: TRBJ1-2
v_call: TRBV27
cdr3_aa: CASSFSGNYGYTF
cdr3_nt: TGTGCCAGCAGTTTCTCAGGGAACTATGGCTACACCTTC

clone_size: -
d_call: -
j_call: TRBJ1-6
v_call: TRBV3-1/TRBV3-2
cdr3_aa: CASSPHPGGEPLHF
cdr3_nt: TGTGCCAGCAGCCCACACCCGGGAGGGGAACCCCTCCACTTT

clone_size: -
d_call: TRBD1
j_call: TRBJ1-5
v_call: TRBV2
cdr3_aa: CASIRDRGPYSNQPQHF
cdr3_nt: TGTGCCAGCATCAGAGACAGGGGACCTTATAGCAATCAGCCCCAGCATTTT

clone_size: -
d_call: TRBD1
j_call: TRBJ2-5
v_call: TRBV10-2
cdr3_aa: CASSPGRQGGETQYF
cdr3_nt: TGCGCCAGCAGTCCAGGTCGACAGGGCGGCGAGACCCAGTACTTC

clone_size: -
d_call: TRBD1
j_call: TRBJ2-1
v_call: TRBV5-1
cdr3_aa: CASTLYGTGGDNEQFF
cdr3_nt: TGCGCCAGCACGCTATATGGGACAGGAGGAGACAATGAGCAGTTCTTC

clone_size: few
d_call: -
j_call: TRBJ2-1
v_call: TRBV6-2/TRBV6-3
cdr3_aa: CASSRQLGYEQFF
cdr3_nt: TGTGCCAGCAGTCGACAGTTAGGGTATGAGCAGTTCTTC

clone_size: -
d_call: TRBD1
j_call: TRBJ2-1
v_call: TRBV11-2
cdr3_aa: CASSLDRDSRYNEQFF
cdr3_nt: TGTGCCAGCAGCTTAGATAGGGACAGCCGCTACAATGAGCAGTTCTTC

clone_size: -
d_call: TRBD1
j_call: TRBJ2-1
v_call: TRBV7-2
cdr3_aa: CASSLAPLQQGAVFLNEQFF
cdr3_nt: TGTGCCAGCAGCTTAGCCCCGCTTCAACAGGGGGCTGTCTTTCTCAATGAGCAGTTCTTC

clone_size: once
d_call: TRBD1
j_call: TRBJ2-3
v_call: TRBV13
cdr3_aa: CASSSQTTGVGDTQYF
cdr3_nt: TGTGCCAGCAGCTCGCAAACGACAGGGGTGGGGGATACGCAGTATTTT

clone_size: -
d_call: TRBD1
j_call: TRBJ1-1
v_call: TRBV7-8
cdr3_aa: CASSLDGQGGREAFF
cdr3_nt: TGTGCCAGCAGCTTAGACGGACAGGGTGGAAGGGAAGCTTTCTTT

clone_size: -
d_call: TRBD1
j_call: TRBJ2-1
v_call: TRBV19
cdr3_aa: CASSMGTGHEQFF
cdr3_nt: TGTGCCAGTAGTATGGGGACAGGGCATGAGCAGTTCTTC

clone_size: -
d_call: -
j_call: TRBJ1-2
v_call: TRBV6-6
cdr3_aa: CASSNQEPSGYTF
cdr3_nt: TGTGCCAGCAGCAACCAAGAACCGAGTGGCTACACCTTC

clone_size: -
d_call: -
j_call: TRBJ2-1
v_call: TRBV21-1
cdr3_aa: CASTSPSRGQYNEQFF
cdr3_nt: TGTGCCAGCACCTCCCCTAGTAGGGGACAGTACAATGAGCAGTTCTTC

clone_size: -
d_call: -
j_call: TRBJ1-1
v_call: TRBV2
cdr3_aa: CASSEPLLMNTEAFF
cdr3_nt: TGTGCCAGCAGTGAACCACTCCTGATGAACACTGAAGCTTTCTTT

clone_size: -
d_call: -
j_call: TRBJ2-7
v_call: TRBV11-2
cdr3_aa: CASSGTNDYEQYF
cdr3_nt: TGTGCCAGCAGTGGGACAAATGACTACGAGCAGTACTTC

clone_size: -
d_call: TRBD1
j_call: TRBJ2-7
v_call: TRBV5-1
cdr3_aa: CASSQGRQGVNYEQYF
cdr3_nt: TGCGCCAGCAGCCAGGGGCGACAGGGGGTAAACTACGAGCAGTACTTC

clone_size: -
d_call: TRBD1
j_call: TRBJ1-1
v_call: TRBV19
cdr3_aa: CASSIGMLRQGVWNTEAFF
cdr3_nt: TGTGCCAGTAGTATAGGGATGCTGAGACAGGGGGTTTGGAACACTGAAGCTTTCTTT

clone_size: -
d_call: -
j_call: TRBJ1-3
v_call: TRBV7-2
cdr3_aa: CASSALGGYGNTIYF
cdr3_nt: TGTGCCAGCAGCGCCCTCGGGGGATATGGAAACACCATATATTTT

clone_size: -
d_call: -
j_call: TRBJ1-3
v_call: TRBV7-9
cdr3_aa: CASRPMGGAAGNTIYF
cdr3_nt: TGTGCCAGCAGACCTATGGGGGGGGCGGCTGGAAACACCATATATTTT

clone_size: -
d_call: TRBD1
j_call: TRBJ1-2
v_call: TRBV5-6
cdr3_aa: CASSGGQRDYGYTF
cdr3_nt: TGTGCCAGCAGCGGGGGACAGAGAGATTATGGCTACACCTTC

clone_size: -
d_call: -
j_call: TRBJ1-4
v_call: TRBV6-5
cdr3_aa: CASSYSGTLQKLFF
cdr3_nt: TGTGCCAGCAGTTACTCCGGGACACTTCAAAAACTGTTTTTT

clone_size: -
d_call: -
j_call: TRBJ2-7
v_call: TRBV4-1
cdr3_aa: CASSQDVSEQYF
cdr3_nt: TGCGCCAGCAGCCAAGATGTGTCGGAGCAGTACTTC

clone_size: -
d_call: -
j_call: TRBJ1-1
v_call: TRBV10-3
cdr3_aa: CAISDTHRGTEAFF
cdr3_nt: TGTGCCATCAGTGACACACATCGAGGGACTGAAGCTTTCTTT

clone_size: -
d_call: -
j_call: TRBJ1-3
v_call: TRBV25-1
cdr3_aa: CASSRGNTIYF
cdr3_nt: TGTGCCAGCAGCAGGGGAAACACCATATATTTT

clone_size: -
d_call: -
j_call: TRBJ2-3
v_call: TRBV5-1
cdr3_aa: CASSFAGRFSDTQYF
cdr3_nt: TGCGCCAGCAGCTTTGCCGGCAGGTTTTCAGATACGCAGTATTTT

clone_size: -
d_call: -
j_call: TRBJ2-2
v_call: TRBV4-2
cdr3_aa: CASSGWDNSAGELFF
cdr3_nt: TGTGCCAGCAGTGGTTGGGACAATTCGGCCGGGGAGCTGTTTTTT

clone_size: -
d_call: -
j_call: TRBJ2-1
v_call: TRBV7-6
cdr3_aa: CASNLGGSYNEQFF
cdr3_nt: TGTGCCAGCAACCTAGGAGGCTCCTACAATGAGCAGTTCTTC

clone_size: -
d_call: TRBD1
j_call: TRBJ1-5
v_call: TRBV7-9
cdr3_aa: CASSSGGQWPQHF
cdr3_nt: TGTGCCAGCAGCTCAGGGGGCCAATGGCCCCAGCATTTT

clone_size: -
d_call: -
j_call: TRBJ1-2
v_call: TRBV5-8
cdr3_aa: CASSPGYAGPTFVSYTF
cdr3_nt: TGTGCCAGCAGCCCGGGCTACGCGGGGCCTACCTTCGTTAGCTACACCTTC

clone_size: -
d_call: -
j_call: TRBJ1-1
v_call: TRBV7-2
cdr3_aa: CASAPGGDTEAFF
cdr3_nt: TGTGCCAGCGCTCCGGGGGGGGACACTGAAGCTTTCTTT

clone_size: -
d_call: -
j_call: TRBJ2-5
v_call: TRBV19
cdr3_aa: CASSIGGMGQVETQYF
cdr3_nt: TGTGCCAGTAGTATAGGGGGAATGGGGCAGGTGGAGACCCAGTACTTC

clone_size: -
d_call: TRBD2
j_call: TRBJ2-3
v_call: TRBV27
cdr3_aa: CASSLLAGEGTDTQYF
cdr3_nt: TGTGCCAGCAGTCTACTAGCGGGGGAGGGGACAGATACGCAGTATTTT

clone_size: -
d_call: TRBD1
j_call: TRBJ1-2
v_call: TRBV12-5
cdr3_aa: CASGLGQGASGYTF
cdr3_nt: TGTGCTAGTGGCCTCGGACAGGGGGCAAGTGGCTACACCTTC

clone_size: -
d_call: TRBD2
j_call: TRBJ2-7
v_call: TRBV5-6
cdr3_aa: CASSRPRGGKVNEQYF
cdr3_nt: TGTGCCAGCAGCCGCCCCCGGGGGGGCAAGGTCAACGAGCAGTACTTC

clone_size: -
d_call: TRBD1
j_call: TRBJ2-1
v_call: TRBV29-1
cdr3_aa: CSDAGTGFLNEQFF
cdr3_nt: TGCAGCGATGCCGGGACAGGCTTCCTCAATGAGCAGTTCTTC

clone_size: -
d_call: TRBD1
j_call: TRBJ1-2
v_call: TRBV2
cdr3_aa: CASRGGTHGYTF
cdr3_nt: TGTGCCAGCAGAGGGGGCACTCATGGCTACACCTTC

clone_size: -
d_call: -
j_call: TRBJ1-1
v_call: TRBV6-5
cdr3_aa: CASSIDRGNGAFF
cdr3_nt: TGTGCCAGCAGTATCGACAGAGGAAATGGAGCTTTCTTT

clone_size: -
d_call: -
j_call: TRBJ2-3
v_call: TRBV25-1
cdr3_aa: CATSWGRTF
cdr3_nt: TGTGCCACCTCATGGGGGCGGACTTTT

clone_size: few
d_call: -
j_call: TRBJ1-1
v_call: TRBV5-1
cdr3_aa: CASKIIEGTEAFF
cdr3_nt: TGCGCCAGTAAGATAATTGAGGGCACTGAAGCTTTCTTT

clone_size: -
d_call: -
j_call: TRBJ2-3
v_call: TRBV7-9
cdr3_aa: CASSSADRLSQVGVTQYF
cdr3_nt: TGTGCCAGCAGCTCCGCAGACCGCCTATCTCAAGTCGGGGTTACGCAGTATTTT

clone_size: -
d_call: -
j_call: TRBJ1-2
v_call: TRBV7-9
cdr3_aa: CASSYAEGPTYGYTF
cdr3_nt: TGTGCCAGCAGCTATGCCGAGGGCCCTACTTATGGCTACACCTTC

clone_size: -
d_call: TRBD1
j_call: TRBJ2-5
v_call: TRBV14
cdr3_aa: CASSVTEQGWQTQYF
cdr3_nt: TGTGCCAGCAGCGTAACTGAACAGGGGTGGCAGACCCAGTACTTC

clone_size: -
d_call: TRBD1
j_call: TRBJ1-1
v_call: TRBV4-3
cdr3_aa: CASSRAQGANTEAFF
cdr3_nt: TGCGCCAGCAGCCGAGCACAGGGGGCGAACACTGAAGCTTTCTTT

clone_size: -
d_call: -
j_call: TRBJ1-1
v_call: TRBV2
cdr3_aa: CANMGANYGAFF
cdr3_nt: TGTGCCAACATGGGGGCGAACTATGGAGCTTTCTTT

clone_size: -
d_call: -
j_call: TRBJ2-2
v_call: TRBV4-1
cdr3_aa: CASSQEWGRYGGELFF
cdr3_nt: TGCGCCAGCAGCCAAGAATGGGGGAGGTATGGCGGGGAGCTGTTTTTT

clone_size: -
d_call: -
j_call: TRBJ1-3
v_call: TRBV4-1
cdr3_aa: CASSPGRGLGGNTIYF
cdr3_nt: TGCGCCAGCAGCCCCGGACGGGGTCTAGGTGGAAACACCATATATTTT

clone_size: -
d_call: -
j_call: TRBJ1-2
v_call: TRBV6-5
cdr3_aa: CASSPPGNLDGYTF
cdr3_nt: TGTGCCAGCAGTCCCCCGGGAAACCTCGATGGCTACACCTTC

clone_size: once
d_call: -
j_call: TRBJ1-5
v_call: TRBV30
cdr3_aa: CAWSFQSNQPQHF
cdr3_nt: TGTGCCTGGAGTTTCCAGAGCAATCAGCCCCAGCATTTT

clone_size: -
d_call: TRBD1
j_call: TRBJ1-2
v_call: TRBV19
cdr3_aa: CASSNHGTAPNYGYTF
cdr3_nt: TGTGCCAGTAGTAACCATGGGACAGCTCCAAACTATGGCTACACCTTC

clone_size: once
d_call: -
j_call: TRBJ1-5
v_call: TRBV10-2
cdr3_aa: CASSESGVGNQPQHF
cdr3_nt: TGCGCCAGCAGTGAATCGGGGGTTGGCAATCAGCCCCAGCATTTT

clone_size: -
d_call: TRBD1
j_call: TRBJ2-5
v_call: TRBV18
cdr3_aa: CASSPDRGQETQYF
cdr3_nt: TGTGCCAGCTCACCCGACAGGGGGCAAGAGACCCAGTACTTC

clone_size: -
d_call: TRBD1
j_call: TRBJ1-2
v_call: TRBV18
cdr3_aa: CASSNPPGGYTF
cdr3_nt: TGTGCCAGCTCGAATCCGCCAGGGGGTTACACCTTC